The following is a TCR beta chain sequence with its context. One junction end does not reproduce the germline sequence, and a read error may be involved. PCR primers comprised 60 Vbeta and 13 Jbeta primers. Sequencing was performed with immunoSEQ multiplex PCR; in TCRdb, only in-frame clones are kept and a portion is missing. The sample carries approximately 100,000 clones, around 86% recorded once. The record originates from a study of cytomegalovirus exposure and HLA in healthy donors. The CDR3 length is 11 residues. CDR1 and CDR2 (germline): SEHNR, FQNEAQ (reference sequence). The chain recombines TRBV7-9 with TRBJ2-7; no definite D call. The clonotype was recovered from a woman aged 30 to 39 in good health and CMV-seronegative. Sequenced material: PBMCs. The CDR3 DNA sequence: TGTTCCAGCAGCCTAAACTACGAGCAGTACTTC. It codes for CSSSLNYEQYF.